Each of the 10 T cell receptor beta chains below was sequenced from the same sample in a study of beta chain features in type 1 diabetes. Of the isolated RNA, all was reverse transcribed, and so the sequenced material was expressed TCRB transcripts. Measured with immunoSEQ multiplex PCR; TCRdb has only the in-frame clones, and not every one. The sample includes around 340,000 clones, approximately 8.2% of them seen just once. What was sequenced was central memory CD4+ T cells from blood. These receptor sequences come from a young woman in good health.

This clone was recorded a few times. The CDR3 reads CASSVIAGGNNEQFF. CDR3 DNA sequence: TGTGCCAGCAGCGTAATAGCGGGAGGAAACAATGAGCAGTTCTTC. V is TRBV9 and J is TRBJ2-1, with 10 bases that match TRBD2. The CDR3 covers 15 residues. V dropped 1 base and J dropped 5; count of bases not matched to a gene: 3. Germline V gene sequence: CDR1 SGDLS, CDR2 YYNGEE.

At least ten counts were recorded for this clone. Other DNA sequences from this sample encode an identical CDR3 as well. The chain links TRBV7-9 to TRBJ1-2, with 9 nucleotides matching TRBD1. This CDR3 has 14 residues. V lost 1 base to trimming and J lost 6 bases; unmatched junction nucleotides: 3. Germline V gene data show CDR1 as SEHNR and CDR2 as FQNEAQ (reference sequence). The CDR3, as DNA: TGTGCCAGCAGCTTAGGCGGACAGGGGAATGGCTACACCTTC. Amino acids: CASSLGGQGNGYTF.

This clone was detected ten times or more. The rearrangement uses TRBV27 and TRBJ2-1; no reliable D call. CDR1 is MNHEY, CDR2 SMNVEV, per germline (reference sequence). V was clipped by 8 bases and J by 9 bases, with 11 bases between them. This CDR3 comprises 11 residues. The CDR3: CASASLGEQFF. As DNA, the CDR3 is TGTGCCAGCGCATCATTGGGTGAGCAGTTCTTC.

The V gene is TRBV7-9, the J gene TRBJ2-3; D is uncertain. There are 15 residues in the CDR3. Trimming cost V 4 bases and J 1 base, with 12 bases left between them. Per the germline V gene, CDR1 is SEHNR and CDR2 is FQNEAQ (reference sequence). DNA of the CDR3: TGTGCCAGCAGCTCGATGACACTGCGCACAGATACGCAGTATTTT. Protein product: CASSSMTLRTDTQYF.

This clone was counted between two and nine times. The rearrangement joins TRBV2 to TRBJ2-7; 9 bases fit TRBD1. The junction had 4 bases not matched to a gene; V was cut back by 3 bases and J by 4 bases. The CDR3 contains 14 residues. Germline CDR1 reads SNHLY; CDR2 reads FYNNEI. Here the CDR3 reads CASSEGTGSYEQYF. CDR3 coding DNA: TGTGCCAGCAGTGAGGGGACAGGGTCTTACGAGCAGTACTTC. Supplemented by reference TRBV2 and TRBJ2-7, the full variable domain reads EPEVTQTPSHQVTQMGQEVILRCVPISNHLYFYWYRQILGQKVEFLVSFYNNEISEKSEIFDDQFSVERPDGSNFTLKIRSTKLEDSAMYFCASSEGTGSYEQYFGPGTRLTVT.

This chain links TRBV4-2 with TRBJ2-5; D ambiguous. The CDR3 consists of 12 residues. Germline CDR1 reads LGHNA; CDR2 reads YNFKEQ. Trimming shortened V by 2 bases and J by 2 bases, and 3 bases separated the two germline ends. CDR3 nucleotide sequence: TGTGCCAGCAGCCAACATCAAGAGACCCAGTACTTC. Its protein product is CASSQHQETQYF.

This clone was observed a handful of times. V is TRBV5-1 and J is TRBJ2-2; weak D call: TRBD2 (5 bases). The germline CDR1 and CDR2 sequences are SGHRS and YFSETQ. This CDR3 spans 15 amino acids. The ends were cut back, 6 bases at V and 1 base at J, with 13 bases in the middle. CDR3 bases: TGCGCCAGCAACCTGAGAGGGCAGAACACCGGGGAGCTGTTTTTT. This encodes CASNLRGQNTGELFF.

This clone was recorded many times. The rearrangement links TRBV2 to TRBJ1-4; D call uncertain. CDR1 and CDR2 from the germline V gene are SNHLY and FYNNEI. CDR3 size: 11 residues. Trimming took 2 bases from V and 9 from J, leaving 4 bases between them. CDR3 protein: CASSESKKLFF. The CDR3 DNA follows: TGTGCCAGCAGTGAAAGCAAAAAACTGTTTTTT.

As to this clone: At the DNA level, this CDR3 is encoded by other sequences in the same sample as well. The CDR3 DNA sequence: TGCGCCAGCAGCTTACGCGGGGATAGCAATCAGCCCCAGCATTTT. Protein product: CASSLRGDSNQPQHF. The rearrangement joins TRBV5-1 to TRBJ1-5; D not resolved. Germline assignment: CDR1 SGHRS and CDR2 YFSETQ. The CDR3 has 15 amino acids. V lost 2 bases and J lost 0, with 9 bases in between.

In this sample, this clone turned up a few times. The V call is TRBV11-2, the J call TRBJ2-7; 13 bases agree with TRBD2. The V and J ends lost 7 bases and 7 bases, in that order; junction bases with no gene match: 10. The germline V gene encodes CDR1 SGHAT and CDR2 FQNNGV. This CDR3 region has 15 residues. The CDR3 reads CASNYGTSGTGEQYF. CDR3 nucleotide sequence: TGTGCCAGCAACTACGGGACTAGCGGGACCGGTGAGCAGTACTTC.